The next 27 T cell receptor beta chains were all read from a single sample in a study of metastatic and nonmetastatic thyroid tumors. MiXCR re-clonotyped the PCR reads for TCRdb. In the table there are more than 13,000 clones, less than 25% of which are singletons. No treatment had been given to any patient before thyroid surgery. Material: blood. These receptor sequences come from a female donor with papillary thyroid cancer or a benign thyroid nodule (not recorded which). Some clones in this sample may be carry-over from other donors' samples.

Comments on this clone: At one end the junction does not follow the germline gene, possibly because of a read error. The V gene is TRBV27, the J gene TRBJ2-3, with D possibly matching TRBD2 (6 bases). There are 15 residues in the CDR3. Per germline, CDR1 MNHEY and CDR2 SMNVEV (reference sequence). CDR3 bases: TGTGCAAGCAGTTTGGGGTCGGCTAGCGCAGATACGCAGTATTTT. Its translation: CASSLGSASADTQYF.

The V call is TRBV7-8, the J call TRBJ2-6; D is ambiguous. CDR1 is SGHVS, CDR2 FQNEAQ, per germline. The CDR3 has 16 amino acids. Trimming removed 0 bases from V and 0 bases from J, with 6 bases in between. CDR3 protein: CASSLAHISGANVLTF. CDR3 bases: TGTGCCAGCAGCTTAGCTCATATCTCTGGGGCCAACGTCCTGACTTTC.

V gene TRBV7-8 combines with J gene TRBJ1-1; possibly TRBD1 for D (5 bases). The CDR3 has 14 residues. V was pared by 2 bases and J by 4 bases, with 11 bases between. Per germline, CDR1 SGHVS and CDR2 FQNEAQ. CDR3 nucleotides: TGTGCCAGCAGCTTATCATCAGGGAGCACTGAAGCTTTCTTT. Its protein product is CASSLSSGSTEAFF.

This clone was seen at least ten times. The chain joins TRBV19 to TRBJ2-3; 7 bases are shared with TRBD2. Germline V CDR1 and CDR2: LNHDA, SQIVND (reference sequence). This CDR3 spans 15 amino acids. Trimming removed 5 bases from V and 6 bases from J; junction bases left unmatched: 11. CDR3 residues: CASSSSGEARDTQYF. The CDR3 bases are TGTGCCAGTAGTTCAAGCGGGGAGGCAAGGGATACGCAGTATTTT. Based on the CDR3 plus reference TRBV19 and TRBJ2-3, the full variable domain is DGGITQSPKYLFRKEGQNVTLSCEQNLNHDAMYWYRQDPGQGLRLIYYSQIVNDFQKGDIAEGYSVSREKKESFPLTVTSAQKNPTAFYLCASSSSGEARDTQYFGPGTRLTVL.

This clone has ten or more counts. This sequence joins TRBV7-2 and TRBJ2-5, with 8 bases that match TRBD2. Germline V gene data show CDR1 as SGHTA and CDR2 as FQGNSA. The CDR3 loop spans 15 amino acids. Trimming at V came to 5 bases and at J to 5 bases, leaving 10 bases not matched to a gene. The CDR3 DNA follows: TGTGCCAGCAGCCCCGGGGGGGTGCTGAGGGAGACCCAGTACTTC. Amino acid sequence: CASSPGGVLRETQYF.

This clone was recorded a few times. This chain joins TRBV6-1 and TRBJ2-5; TRBD1 agrees at 10 bases. The trim removed 0 bases at V and 5 bases at J, leaving 12 bases unmatched. This CDR3 region has 18 residues. Germline lookup yields CDR1 MNHNS and CDR2 SASEGT. CDR3: CASSEARQGAAVRETQYF. In DNA, the CDR3 is TGTGCCAGCAGTGAAGCCCGACAGGGGGCAGCGGTTCGGGAGACCCAGTACTTC.

This clone was counted a few times. The rearrangement uses TRBV12-3 or TRBV12-4 and TRBJ2-2; no firm D call. Between the trimmed V and J ends, which lost 3 bases and 9 bases, there was a span of 20 bases. CDR3 length: 16 amino acids. The CDR3 nucleotides read TGTGCCAGCAGTTTCCGAACCGCCTATGGGCACCGGGAGCTGTTTTTT. This translates into CASSFRTAYGHRELFF.

This clone has a count of ten or more. The rearrangement links TRBV5-1 to TRBJ2-1; 7 positions match TRBD2. This CDR3 has 12 amino acids. The J segment lost 7 bases and the V segment lost 7 bases, leaving 5 bases of the junction unmatched. Germline CDR1 SGHRS, CDR2 YFSETQ. CDR3 bases: TGCGCCAGCTCCCTGGGGGGGAATGAGCAGTTCTTC. Translation: CASSLGGNEQFF.

The table lists this clone with a count of one. The chain combines TRBV20-1 with TRBJ2-7, with 7 bases fitting TRBD2. Trimming took 3 bases from V and 4 from J; bases not matched to a gene: 6. CDR3 size: 13 residues. The germline V gene has CDR1 DFQATT and CDR2 SNEGSKA (reference sequence). The CDR3 nucleotides are TGCAGTGCTAGGGGGGGAGGGCCTTACGAGCAGTACTTC. Residues: CSARGGGPYEQYF.

This clone has more than one count but fewer than ten. A clone one base away is much larger, so this may be a read error. V is TRBV15 and J is TRBJ2-1; unclear D gene. The CDR3 covers 13 residues. CDR1 LNHNV and CDR2 YYDKDF come from the germline V gene (reference sequence). The germline V and J ends were trimmed by 3 bases and 10 bases, with 13 bases remaining between them. The CDR3 bases are TGTGCCACCAGCAGGTGGATTGAAATCGAGCAGTTCTTC. Amino acids: CATSRWIEIEQFF.

This clone was seen many times. The V call is TRBV14, the J call TRBJ2-1; D uncertain. The length of the CDR3 is 11 residues. CDR1 and CDR2 (germline): SGHDN, FVKESK. Deletions cut 4 bases from V and 3 bases from J, with 1 base between. The CDR3 nucleotides read TGTGCCAGCAGCCTCTACAATGAGCAGTTCTTC. It yields the protein CASSLYNEQFF.

The chain employs TRBV12-3 or TRBV12-4 and TRBJ1-3, with TRBD1 as a possible D gene (5 bases). This CDR3 comprises 13 residues. V dropped 6 bases and J dropped 3 bases, with 9 bases sitting between them. CDR3 loop: CASRSGSGNTIYF. The CDR3 DNA follows: TGTGCCAGCAGGTCAGGGAGTGGAAACACCATATATTTT.

By frequency in the sample, this clone is medium-sized (0.01 to 0.1%). This chain links TRBV7-8 with TRBJ2-7, with 7 bases that match TRBD2. The CDR3 totals 15 residues. Germline V CDR1 and CDR2: SGHVS, FQNEAQ. The V gene end was trimmed by 4 bases and the J gene end by 2 bases; junction bases not matched to a gene: 8. The CDR3 nucleotides read TGTGCCAGCAGCTCCCGGACTAGGTTGGCCTACGAGCAGTACTTC. This sequence encodes CASSSRTRLAYEQYF.

This clone has a count of ten or more. V is TRBV11-2 and J is TRBJ2-3, with D unresolved. The CDR3 is made up of 13 amino acids. CDR1 is SGHAT, CDR2 FQNNGV, per germline. V was shortened by 4 bases and J by 7 bases, with 12 bases between the two germline ends. The chain's CDR3 is CASSSRIGNTQYF. The CDR3 DNA is TGTGCCAGCAGCTCCCGGATAGGGAATACGCAGTATTTT.

V gene TRBV20-1 combines with J gene TRBJ2-1; D remains unclear. This CDR3 contains 14 residues. Trimming removed 1 base at V and 13 bases at J, with 20 bases between. Germline V gene sequence: CDR1 DFQATT, CDR2 SNEGSKA (reference sequence). CDR3 in DNA: TGCAGTGCTAGAGTCTGGAATGCCTCGGAGACCCAGTTCTTC. Its protein product is CSARVWNASETQFF.

This clone was recorded at least ten times. V and J are TRBV29-1 and TRBJ2-1, with 7 bases aligning to TRBD1. The trim removed 6 bases at V and 0 bases at J, leaving 8 bases unmatched. The germline gives CDR1 SQVTM, CDR2 ANQGSEA. This CDR3 comprises 15 residues. This chain's CDR3 is CSVSRDSASYNEQFF. The CDR3 region has the DNA TGCAGCGTCTCACGGGACAGCGCCTCCTACAATGAGCAGTTCTTC.

This clone was seen at least ten times. The chain carries TRBV5-4 and TRBJ2-1, with 9 bases lining up with TRBD2. This CDR3 comprises 14 residues. Germline V lookup: CDR1 SGHNT, CDR2 YYREEE (reference sequence). The CDR3 sequence is CATPSGGSDNEQFF. DNA for the CDR3: TGTGCGACCCCGAGCGGGGGGAGCGACAATGAGCAGTTCTTC.

This clone was observed a handful of times. The chain uses TRBV6-2 or TRBV6-3 and TRBJ2-7, with TRBD2 matching over 9 bases. The trim removed 4 bases at V and 3 bases at J, leaving 7 bases unmatched. The CDR3 length is 15 residues. The V gene's germline CDR1 is MNHEY and CDR2 SVGEGT. The chain's CDR3 is CASSSPGLAFYEQYF. CDR3 sequence (DNA): TGTGCCAGCAGTTCCCCGGGACTAGCTTTCTACGAGCAGTACTTC.

The table lists this clone with a few counts. The chain combines TRBV6-1 with TRBJ2-1, with D unclear. V was trimmed by 10 bases and J by 5 bases, leaving 21 bases between them. The V gene's germline CDR1 is MNHNS and CDR2 SASEGT. The CDR3 runs to 15 residues. CDR3: CATRPGRTTHNEQFF. DNA for the CDR3: TGTGCCACCCGCCCAGGACGGACGACTCACAATGAGCAGTTCTTC.

The sample holds many counts of this clone. This sequence joins TRBV20-1 and TRBJ2-1; 11 positions match TRBD2. The trim removed 2 bases at V and 6 bases at J, leaving 0 bases unmatched. CDR3 length: 13 residues. Germline-derived CDR1 and CDR2 are DFQATT and SNEGSKA (reference sequence). The CDR3 sequence: CSARLAGGNEQFF. The DNA for the CDR3 is TGCAGTGCTAGACTAGCGGGGGGCAATGAGCAGTTCTTC.

This clone was found a few times. V and J are TRBV2 and TRBJ2-5; no clear D gene. The V end was cut by 3 bases, the J end by 5 bases, with 7 bases between. Germline CDR1 is SNHLY and CDR2 is FYNNEI. The CDR3 runs 12 residues. CDR3 bases: TGTGCCAGCAGTGAGGGCAACGAGACCCAGTACTTC. Translation: CASSEGNETQYF.

The chain carries TRBV6-1 and TRBJ2-1; D ambiguous. This CDR3 has 15 amino acids. V lost 5 bases to trimming and J lost 1 base, with 12 bases between them. CDR1 is MNHNS and CDR2 is SASEGT in the germline V gene. CDR3 nucleotides: TGTGCCAGCAGTCCCCCAACCGCGTCCTACAATGAGCAGTTCTTC. Protein product: CASSPPTASYNEQFF.

In its sample, this clone is medium-sized. Sequence at one end of the junction differs from germline and may be a read error. The rearrangement uses TRBV6-2 or TRBV6-3 and TRBJ2-7; 7 bases map to TRBD2. Germline V CDR1 and CDR2: MNHEY, SVGEGT. CDR3 length: 12 amino acids. CDR3 DNA: TGTGCCAGCAGTTACAGGGCGGGAGAGCCGTACTTC. Protein product: CASSYRAGEPYF.

This rearrangement joins TRBV7-3 to TRBJ2-2; D remains ambiguous. V lost 5 bases, J lost 7 bases, and 11 bases lay in between. The CDR3 covers 13 residues. Germline-derived CDR1 and CDR2 are SGHTA and FQGTGA. This CDR3 reads CASSRYTGGELFF. Here the CDR3 DNA reads TGTGCCAGCAGCCGGTACACTGGCGGGGAGCTGTTTTTT.

This clone is labeled medium-sized. This chain joins TRBV12-3 or TRBV12-4 and TRBJ1-1, with D maybe TRBD1 (5 bases). This CDR3 has 14 residues. V was shortened by 1 base and J by 7 bases, with 13 bases between the two germline ends. The CDR3 DNA sequence: TGTGCCAGCAGTTTAGAGCCGAAGGGGAGTGAAGCTTTCTTT. Translated: CASSLEPKGSEAFF.

Ten or more counts support this clone. This sequence joins TRBV18 and TRBJ2-2; TRBD1 matches 8 bases. V was pared by 3 bases and J by 0 bases, with 3 bases of the junction left unmatched. This CDR3 has 16 amino acids. Per germline, CDR1 KGHSH and CDR2 LQKENI. This CDR3 is CASSPNRGTNTGELFF. CDR3 coding DNA: TGTGCCAGCTCACCGAACAGGGGGACGAACACCGGGGAGCTGTTTTTT.

Note on this clone: A much larger clone differs by one base, so this may be a read error. The chain carries TRBV20-1 and TRBJ2-1; 10 nucleotides agree with TRBD2. With 5 bases clipped from V and 3 bases from J, the junction kept 4 bases outside the gene matches. Germline CDR1 and CDR2: DFQATT and SNEGSKA (reference sequence). The CDR3 is 14 residues long. CDR3 loop: CSAGTSGVYNEQFF. Written as DNA, the CDR3 is TGCAGTGCTGGAACTAGCGGGGTCTACAATGAGCAGTTCTTC.